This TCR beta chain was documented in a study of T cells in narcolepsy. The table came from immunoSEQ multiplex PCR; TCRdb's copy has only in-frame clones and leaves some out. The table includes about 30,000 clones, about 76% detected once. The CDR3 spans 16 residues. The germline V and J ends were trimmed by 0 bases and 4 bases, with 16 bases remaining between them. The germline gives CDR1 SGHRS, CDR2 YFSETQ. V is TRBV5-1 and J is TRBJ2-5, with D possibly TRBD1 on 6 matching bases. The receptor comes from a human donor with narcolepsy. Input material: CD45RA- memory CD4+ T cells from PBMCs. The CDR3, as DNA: TGCGCCAGCAGCTTGGCCGGGGCAGGGGCGTTAGAGACCCAGTACTTC. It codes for CASSLAGAGALETQYF.